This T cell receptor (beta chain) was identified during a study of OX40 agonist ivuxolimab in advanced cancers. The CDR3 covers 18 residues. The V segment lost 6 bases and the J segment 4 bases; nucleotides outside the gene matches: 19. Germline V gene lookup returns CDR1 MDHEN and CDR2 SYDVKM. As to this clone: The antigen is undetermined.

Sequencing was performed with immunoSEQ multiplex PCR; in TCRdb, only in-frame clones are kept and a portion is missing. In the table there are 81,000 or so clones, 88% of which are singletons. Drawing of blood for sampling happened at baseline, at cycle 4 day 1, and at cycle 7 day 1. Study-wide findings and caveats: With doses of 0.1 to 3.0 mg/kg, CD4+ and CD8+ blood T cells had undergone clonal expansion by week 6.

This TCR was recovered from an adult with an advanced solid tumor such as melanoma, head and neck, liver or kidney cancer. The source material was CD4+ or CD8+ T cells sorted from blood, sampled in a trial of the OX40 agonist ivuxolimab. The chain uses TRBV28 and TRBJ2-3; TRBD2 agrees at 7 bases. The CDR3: CASRNEPRTSGFADTQYF. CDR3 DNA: TGTGCCAGCAGAAACGAACCGCGGACTAGTGGTTTTGCAGATACGCAGTATTTT.